This TCR beta chain was observed in a study of blood T cells in healthy people across ages. The CDR3 spans 15 residues. Next came a second PCR, run for about 7 to 12 cycles, which used a sample-barcoded 5' primer along with a J-beta primer mix. Every sample produced at least 3 million CDR3-containing paired-end reads. TCRdb processed the 5' RACE reads anew with MiXCR; each CDR3 protein has one entry. This sample has 1.4 million or so distinct CDR3 sequences, with approximately 42% found just once. The sequencing sample was made of blood. This clonotype originated in a woman under 30 in good health. The V call is TRBV21-1, the J call TRBJ2-7; the table gives TRBD2 as D, unverified against the DNA. TRBV21-1 is recorded as a pseudogene. This CDR3 is CASSKREGNSYEQYF. The CDR3 bases are TGTGCCAGCAGCAAGAGGGAGGGGAACTCCTACGAGCAGTACTTC.